Reported below is one T cell receptor beta chain. Unique molecular identifiers were built into the TCRbeta library. TCRdb re-analysed the PCR reads in MiXCR, keeping a single row per CDR3 protein. The table includes approximately 640,000 distinct CDR3 sequences, around 16% detected once. V shed 2 bases and J shed 4 bases, with 14 bases lying between them. Germline V lookup: CDR1 ENHRY, CDR2 SYGVKD. This CDR3 contains 15 residues. This entry comes from a study of T-cell reconstitution after alpha-beta-depleted transplantation in children. This TCR derives from a human donor who donated a stem cell graft to a child with acute myeloid leukemia. V gene TRBV10-3 combines with J gene TRBJ1-2; D is perhaps TRBD1 (5 bases). The sample here was PBMCs from the stem cell graft donor, taken from the stem cell graft. CDR3 DNA: TGTGCCATCAGTGAGCGGGACGAAAATAGCTATGGCTACACCTTC. This translates into CAISERDENSYGYTF.